Following are 26 T cell receptor beta chains from one sample sequenced in a study of cytomegalovirus exposure and HLA in healthy donors (TCRdb year 2017). Library creation used the immunoSEQ multiplex PCR assay. The multiplex PCR relied on a mix of 60 forward primers for TCR Vbeta segments and 13 reverse primers for TCR Jbeta segments. This immuneACCESS table, as held by TCRdb, lists in-frame sequences with V and J called but not all clones. Of the missing ones, under half trace to an unresolved V gene in checked studies; the others have no known cause. This sample comprises tens of thousands of clones, roughly 44% of them detected only once. 2% of the sample rests with the top ten. The material sequenced was PBMCs. The receptors were gathered from a woman in her 50s in good health and CMV-seronegative.

The chain carries TRBV7-9 and TRBJ1-5; 8 positions match TRBD1. Germline-derived CDR1 and CDR2 are SEHNR and FQNEAQ (reference sequence). V gave up 5 bases and J gave up 7 bases; unmatched junction bases: 10. The CDR3 is made up of 15 amino acids. CDR3 bases: TGTGCCAGCAGCGGAAGGGGACAGGTCGACCAGCCCCAGCATTTT. This sequence encodes CASSGRGQVDQPQHF.

V and J are TRBV10-3 and TRBJ2-5; D is perhaps TRBD1 (5 bases). The length of the CDR3 is 13 residues. Trimming shortened V by 10 bases and J by 1 base, and 13 bases separated the two germline ends. CDR1 and CDR2 from the germline V gene are ENHRY and SYGVKD. The CDR3, as DNA: TGTGCCACCAGCAAAGACAGCCAAGAGACCCAGTACTTC. Translated, it gives CATSKDSQETQYF.

This rearrangement joins TRBV6-5 to TRBJ2-2; 11 bases line up with TRBD2. Germline CDR1 MNHEY, CDR2 SVGAGI. The J segment lost 4 bases and the V segment lost 6 bases, leaving 1 base of the junction unmatched. This CDR3 is built from 14 residues. CDR3 DNA: TGTGCCAGCAGAGGGACTAGCGGCACCGGGGAGCTGTTTTTT. Translated: CASRGTSGTGELFF.

This clone was counted a few times. This sequence joins TRBV6-6 and TRBJ2-2; 11 bases line up with TRBD2. CDR1 is MNHNY, CDR2 SVGAGI, per germline (reference sequence). The CDR3 extends over 15 amino acids. The V gene end was trimmed by 4 bases and the J gene end by 6 bases; junction bases not matched to a gene: 4. Here the CDR3 DNA reads TGTGCCAGCAGTTGGACTAGCGGGCGAGCCGGGGAGCTGTTTTTT. Protein product: CASSWTSGRAGELFF.

The V and J genes are TRBV4-2 and TRBJ1-2; TRBD1 matches 9 bases. Germline CDR1 is LGHNA and CDR2 is YNFKEQ. The CDR3 contains 14 residues. V dropped 2 bases and J dropped 6; count of bases not matched to a gene: 4. The CDR3 loop is CASSQPGTGNGYTF. The CDR3 bases are TGTGCCAGCAGCCAACCCGGGACAGGGAATGGCTACACCTTC.

This clone was seen a few times. V is TRBV2 and J is TRBJ2-1; 8 bases are shared with TRBD2. The CDR3 runs 14 residues. Germline V gene lookup returns CDR1 SNHLY and CDR2 FYNNEI. J gave up 6 bases and V 6 bases, and 7 bases lay outside the gene matches. CDR3 coding DNA: TGTGCCAGCAGGATGGGACTAGGGCTCAATGAGCAGTTCTTC. Amino acid sequence: CASRMGLGLNEQFF. The variable domain in full, with the rest retrieved from reference TRBV2 and TRBJ2-1, is EPEVTQTPSHQVTQMGQEVILRCVPISNHLYFYWYRQILGQKVEFLVSFYNNEISEKSEIFDDQFSVERPDGSNFTLKIRSTKLEDSAMYFCASRMGLGLNEQFFGPGTRLTVL.

The sample holds a few counts of this clone. This chain uses TRBV4-1 with TRBJ2-5, with TRBD2 identical over 10 bases. This CDR3 spans 16 amino acids. Looked up from germline, CDR1 is MGHRA and CDR2 is YSYEKL. Unmatched junction bases numbered 11, after V lost 5 bases and J lost 5 bases. The CDR3 protein is CASSSDSGRRRETQYF. The CDR3, as DNA: TGCGCCAGCAGCTCTGATAGCGGGAGGCGAAGGGAGACCCAGTACTTC.

CDR3 region: CASSGPGTFSNQPQHF. DNA for the CDR3: TGTGCCAGCAGTGGCCCCGGGACATTTAGCAATCAGCCCCAGCATTTT. This chain uses TRBV6-1 with TRBJ1-5; D may be TRBD1 (6 bases). Looked up from germline, CDR1 is MNHNS and CDR2 is SASEGT. The CDR3 runs to 16 residues. With 4 bases removed from V and 0 bases from J, the gap between germline ends came to 13 bases.

The chain carries TRBV30 and TRBJ1-4, with TRBD1 as a possible D gene (6 bases). Trimming removed 2 bases at V and 7 bases at J, with 23 bases between. Germline CDR1 is GTSNPN and CDR2 is SVGIG (reference sequence). This CDR3 region has 17 residues. The CDR3 loop reads CAWSSNQPITQGEKLFF. The CDR3 nucleotides are TGTGCCTGGAGTTCCAATCAACCCATAACACAGGGTGAAAAACTGTTTTTT. Full variable domain (rest looked up from reference TRBV30 and TRBJ1-4): SQTIHQWPATLVQPVGSPLSLECTVEGTSNPNLYWYRQAAGRGLQLLFYSVGIGQISSEVPQNLSASRPQDRQFILSSKKLLLSDSGFYLCAWSSNQPITQGEKLFFGSGTQLSVL.

This clone was seen more than once but under ten times. V gene TRBV27 combines with J gene TRBJ1-1, with TRBD1 matching over 7 bases. CDR1 is MNHEY, CDR2 SMNVEV, per germline (reference sequence). J was trimmed by 6 bases and V by 5 bases; bases with no gene match: 12. The CDR3 is 15 residues long. CDR3 DNA sequence: TGTGCCAGCAGTGCGACAGGGTACCTCGGCGCTGAAGCTTTCTTT. Protein product: CASSATGYLGAEAFF.

This clone occurred once. The chain employs TRBV5-1 and TRBJ1-2, with 10 bases identical to TRBD1. The length of the CDR3 is 16 residues. Germline CDR1 reads SGHRS; CDR2 reads YFSETQ. V was clipped by 4 bases and J by 3 bases; unmatched bases: 9. The CDR3 here is CASSQTGTGVDYGYTF. The DNA of the CDR3 is TGCGCCAGCAGCCAGACCGGGACAGGGGTAGACTATGGCTACACCTTC.

This chain joins TRBV6-5 and TRBJ1-1, with D perhaps matching TRBD1 (6 bases). Trimming removed 4 bases at V and 2 bases at J, with 14 bases between. The length of the CDR3 is 15 residues. Germline CDR1 is MNHEY and CDR2 is SVGAGI. As DNA, the CDR3 is TGTGCCAGCAGTTCCTCAGGGGTAGGCAACACTGAAGCTTTCTTT. It specifies CASSSSGVGNTEAFF.

The chain uses TRBV6-6 and TRBJ2-7; a weak D match, TRBD2 (5 bases). The CDR3 is made up of 14 amino acids. CDR1 is MNHNY, CDR2 SVGAGI, per germline (reference sequence). Trimming stripped 2 bases from V and 0 bases from J, with 8 bases between. The CDR3 DNA reads as TGTGCCAGCAGTTACGAGGCGGGCTCCTACGAGCAGTACTTC. Translating it yields CASSYEAGSYEQYF.

The chain links TRBV7-2 to TRBJ1-1; possibly TRBD1 for D (5 bases). The CDR3 is 13 amino acids. Germline V gene lookup returns CDR1 SGHTA and CDR2 FQGNSA. The V end lost 3 bases, the J end lost 0 bases, and 5 bases lay between the germline ends. Here the CDR3 DNA reads TGTGCCAGCAGCTTGACAGTGAACACTGAAGCTTTCTTT. Translated, it gives CASSLTVNTEAFF.

In DNA form, the CDR3 reads TGCGCCAGTTGGGAGGGTACGAACACCGGGGAGCTGTTTTTT. Translating gives CASWEGTNTGELFF. The rearrangement links TRBV4-1 to TRBJ2-2; 7 nucleotides line up with TRBD2. The V gene's germline CDR1 is MGHRA and CDR2 YSYEKL. The CDR3 consists of 14 residues. The ends lost 9 bases at V and 0 bases at J; junction bases unmatched: 4.

The chain combines TRBV30 with TRBJ2-2; TRBD2 might be the D (5 bases). The ends were cut back, 4 bases at V and 6 bases at J, with 15 bases in the middle. The CDR3 loop spans 14 amino acids. Germline CDR1 GTSNPN, CDR2 SVGIG (reference sequence). The CDR3 protein is CAWIRGRGSGELFF. CDR3 DNA sequence: TGTGCCTGGATTCGAGGGAGAGGGTCCGGGGAGCTGTTTTTT. Filled out from reference TRBV30 and TRBJ2-2, the complete variable domain reads SQTIHQWPATLVQPVGSPLSLECTVEGTSNPNLYWYRQAAGRGLQLLFYSVGIGQISSEVPQNLSASRPQDRQFILSSKKLLLSDSGFYLCAWIRGRGSGELFFGEGSRLTVL.

V and J are TRBV30 and TRBJ1-2, with 7 bases identical to TRBD1. There are 12 residues in the CDR3. CDR1 is GTSNPN and CDR2 is SVGIG in the germline V gene (reference sequence). Trimming cost V 5 bases and J 8 bases; bases outside gene matches: 8. The CDR3 DNA follows: TGTGCCTGGCCCGACCAAGGGGGCGGCTACACCTTC. It yields the protein CAWPDQGGGYTF. The entire variable domain, with the rest obtained from reference TRBV30 and TRBJ1-2, is as follows: SQTIHQWPATLVQPVGSPLSLECTVEGTSNPNLYWYRQAAGRGLQLLFYSVGIGQISSEVPQNLSASRPQDRQFILSSKKLLLSDSGFYLCAWPDQGGGYTFGSGTRLTVV.

This rearrangement joins TRBV6-5 to TRBJ2-2, with a tentative D call TRBD1 (5 bases). This CDR3 has 15 amino acids. Germline V gene sequence: CDR1 MNHEY, CDR2 SVGAGI. Between the trimmed V and J ends, which lost 4 bases and 5 bases, there was a span of 14 bases. This chain's CDR3 is CASSLDSWGTGELFF. CDR3 nucleotide sequence: TGTGCCAGCAGTTTAGACAGTTGGGGAACCGGGGAGCTGTTTTTT.

The V gene is TRBV6-1, the J gene TRBJ1-6, with 7 bases identical to TRBD1. Losses at the gene ends were 3 bases for V and 1 base for J; bases not matched to a gene: 3. Germline lookup yields CDR1 MNHNS and CDR2 SASEGT. The CDR3 sequence is 16 residues long. The DNA for the CDR3 is TGTGCCAGCAGTGATAGGGACAGATCCTATAATTCACCCCTCCACTTT. This sequence encodes CASSDRDRSYNSPLHF.

CDR3 sequence: CASSLSGSGGPITGELFF. In nucleotides, the CDR3 is TGTGCCAGCAGTTTATCGGGGAGCGGGGGGCCGATCACCGGGGAGCTGTTTTTT. J is TRBJ2-2 and V is TRBV27, with TRBD2 matching 9 bases. This CDR3 region has 18 residues. Germline V gene lookup returns CDR1 MNHEY and CDR2 SMNVEV (reference sequence). Unmatched junction bases numbered 9, after V lost 0 bases and J lost 4 bases.

The chain uses TRBV2 and TRBJ1-2; the D is unclear. The length of the CDR3 is 13 residues. CDR1 SNHLY and CDR2 FYNNEI come from the germline V gene. V lost 2 bases and J lost 4, with 8 bases in between. CDR3 bases: TGTGCCAGCAGTGAAACAGAGGGCTATGGCTACACCTTC. Its translation: CASSETEGYGYTF.

This sequence joins TRBV29-1 and TRBJ2-1; D uncertain. CDR3 length: 15 amino acids. V lost 1 base, J lost 0 bases, and 10 bases lay in between. Germline loops: CDR1 SQVTM, CDR2 ANQGSEA. The CDR3 protein is CSVEGLLNSYNEQFF. The CDR3 DNA reads TGCAGCGTTGAAGGGCTCCTTAACTCCTACAATGAGCAGTTCTTC.

This chain connects TRBV7-9 to TRBJ1-2, with D perhaps TRBD1 (5 bases). Trimming shortened V by 3 bases and J by 4 bases, and 9 bases separated the two germline ends. The CDR3 has 13 amino acids. From germline, CDR1 is SEHNR and CDR2 FQNEAQ (reference sequence). The DNA of the CDR3 is TGTGCCAGCAGCTTCAGGGTAATCTATGGCTACACCTTC. Its protein product is CASSFRVIYGYTF. The variable domain in full, completed from reference TRBV7-9 and TRBJ1-2, reads DTGVSQNPRHKITKRGQNVTFRCDPISEHNRLYWYRQTLGQGPEFLTYFQNEAQLEKSRLLSDRFSAERPKGSFSTLEIQRTEQGDSAMYLCASSFRVIYGYTFGSGTRLTVV.

The chain recombines TRBV2 with TRBJ1-1; 9 nucleotides align to TRBD1. The CDR3 sequence is 15 residues long. V was clipped by 4 bases and J by 1 base; unmatched bases: 4. Germline V lookup: CDR1 SNHLY, CDR2 FYNNEI. This CDR3 reads CASSASGQGNTEAFF. The CDR3 DNA sequence: TGTGCCAGCAGTGCCTCGGGACAGGGGAACACTGAAGCTTTCTTT.

The gene calls are TRBV7-9 and TRBJ2-5; weak D call: TRBD1 (6 bases). The CDR3 loop spans 15 amino acids. The ends were cut back, 1 base at V and 3 bases at J, with 12 bases in the middle. From germline, CDR1 is SEHNR and CDR2 FQNEAQ (reference sequence). CDR3 in DNA: TGTGCCAGCAGCTTAGAGGGGCAGGGGAAAGAGACCCAGTACTTC. Amino acid sequence: CASSLEGQGKETQYF.

The chain is built from TRBV7-3 and TRBJ2-4, with a weak D call TRBD1 (6 bases). The V and J ends lost 2 bases and 7 bases respectively, with 9 bases between them. The CDR3 runs to 13 residues. CDR1 is SGHTA, CDR2 FQGTGA, per germline. Written as DNA, the CDR3 is TGTGCCAGCAGCTTATCGCAGGGGAACATTCAGTACTTC. This encodes CASSLSQGNIQYF.